These T cell receptor beta chains were read from a single sample in a study of blood T cell repertoires in COVID-19. The table came from immunoSEQ multiplex PCR; TCRdb's copy has only in-frame clones and leaves some out. The data show roughly 190,000 clones, about four fifths seen once. Sequencing was done on a sample of peripheral blood. These receptors were obtained from a man in his sixties with acute or convalescent COVID-19. CDR3s include the opening cysteine and the closing phenylalanine or tryptophan. Fields, in order: D gene, J gene, V gene, clone size, CDR3 DNA, CDR3 protein. D genes are given only for firm matches. Clone size, where shown, is once, few, many, or a class for clones that have expanded.

D gene: TRBD1
J gene: TRBJ2-7
V gene: TRBV6-6
clone size: -
CDR3 DNA: TGTGCCAGCAGTTACGGACAGGCCGACGAGCAGTACTTC
CDR3 protein: CASSYGQADEQYF

D gene: TRBD1
J gene: TRBJ1-2
V gene: TRBV13
clone size: -
CDR3 DNA: TGTGCCAGCAGCCGGATTGGGACAGGGCTACGAGGCTACACCTTC
CDR3 protein: CASSRIGTGLRGYTF

D gene: TRBD2
J gene: TRBJ2-1
V gene: TRBV28
clone size: -
CDR3 DNA: TGTGCCAGCAGTTTACTAGCGGGAGACTACAATGAGCAGTTCTTC
CDR3 protein: CASSLLAGDYNEQFF

D gene: TRBD2
J gene: TRBJ2-3
V gene: TRBV11-3
clone size: -
CDR3 DNA: TGTGCCAGCAGCCACTCTTGGACTAGCGTGGATACGCAGTATTTT
CDR3 protein: CASSHSWTSVDTQYF

D gene: -
J gene: TRBJ1-2
V gene: TRBV5-6
clone size: once
CDR3 DNA: TGTGCCAGCAGCTTGGATCGCGGGACTGACGCCAATTATGGCTACACCTTC
CDR3 protein: CASSLDRGTDANYGYTF

D gene: -
J gene: TRBJ1-1
V gene: TRBV12-5
clone size: -
CDR3 DNA: TGTGCTAGTGCCAGACAGAACACTGAAGCTTTCTTT
CDR3 protein: CASARQNTEAFF

D gene: -
J gene: TRBJ1-4
V gene: TRBV2
clone size: -
CDR3 DNA: TGTGCCAGCAGTTTCGGAGGACTTAATGAAAAACTGTTTTTT
CDR3 protein: CASSFGGLNEKLFF

D gene: -
J gene: TRBJ1-6
V gene: TRBV5-1
clone size: -
CDR3 DNA: TGCGCCAGCAGCATCGTAGCGGGGCTAAATTCACCCCTCCACTTT
CDR3 protein: CASSIVAGLNSPLHF

D gene: -
J gene: TRBJ2-1
V gene: TRBV3-1/TRBV3-2
clone size: -
CDR3 DNA: TGTGCCAGCAGCCAAGTCCCCGATGAGCAGTTCTTC
CDR3 protein: CASSQVPDEQFF

D gene: TRBD2
J gene: TRBJ2-2
V gene: TRBV2
clone size: -
CDR3 DNA: TGTGCCAGCAGTGGGTTTACTAGCGGGAGGAGCCCCGGGGAGCTGTTTTTT
CDR3 protein: CASSGFTSGRSPGELFF